This entry describes one T cell receptor (beta chain). Its antigen is undetermined. The entry originates in a study of blood T cells in healthy people across ages. The CDR3 sequence is 16 residues long. Germline V gene sequence: CDR1 SGHDN, CDR2 FVKESK. A second 7 to 11 cycle PCR used barcoded and J-beta primers. TCRdb recomputed calls from the 5' RACE reads with MiXCR, one row per CDR3 protein. The data hold about 720,000 distinct CDR3 sequences, with roughly 25% observed a single time. Findings and caveats of the study: Unsorted PBMCs ruled out conclusive naive versus antigen-experienced comparison. Naive CD4+ cells and diversity were both higher in long-lived donors than in aged donors.

Isolation yielded PBMCs, at least 6.5 million per sample, in every case. The same sample was also used in a study of T cells of mothers and their children. That work contributes: Thymic selection molds TCR recombination products alike in related and unrelated pairs.

The clonotype comes from a boy younger than 18 in good health. Sequencing was done on a sample of blood. The chain couples TRBV14 to TRBJ2-5; tentatively, D is TRBD1 (7 bases). The J call may not be correct, given that the DNA end is closer to TRBJ2-1. The CDR3 coding sequence is TGTGCCAGCAGCCCCCAGGGACAGCCGATGGAGGGTGAGCAGTTCTTC. Residues: CASSPQGQPMEGEQFF.